Each of the 13 T cell receptor beta chains below was sequenced from the same sample in a study of vaccination effects on CD4 cells after COVID-19. Sequencing used immunoSEQ multiplex PCR; TCRdb keeps in-frame clones, though not all of them. The data show tens of thousands of clones, 70% to 75% seen once. Their antigen targets remain unknown. Investigators separated out CD4+ T cells once 10 days of culture had passed. Of the BNT162b2 and mRNA-1273 vaccines, participants received two doses of one or the other. The sequences come from CD4+ T cells from PBMCs cultured without peptide, collected after COVID-19 vaccination. Source of these receptors: a human donor who received a COVID-19 vaccine.

This sequence joins TRBV7-8 and TRBJ2-7; 7 bases map to TRBD1. CDR1 is SGHVS and CDR2 is FQNEAQ in the germline V gene. V shed 0 bases, J shed 6 bases, and the junction held 5 bases outside the gene matches. The CDR3 sequence is 14 residues long. DNA for the CDR3: TGTGCCAGCAGCTTAGCGCCGACAGGGCGCGAGCAGTACGTC. This translates into CASSLAPTGREQYV.

The chain uses TRBV4-3 and TRBJ1-4; D unclear. V lost 0 bases and J lost 0, with 14 bases in between. In germline, CDR1 is LGHNA, CDR2 YSLEER. The CDR3 is made up of 18 amino acids. CDR3 coding DNA: TGCGCCAGCAGCCAAGACGTTCTCTTGTGGGCAACTAATGAAAAACTGTTTTTT. It codes for CASSQDVLLWATNEKLFF.

The chain links TRBV6-6 to TRBJ1-2; maybe TRBD1 (5 bases). Germline CDR1 MNHNY, CDR2 SVGAGI (reference sequence). There are 14 residues in the CDR3. Trimming cost V 6 bases and J 8 bases, with 19 bases left between them. CDR3 nucleotides: TGTGCCAGCAGCTCTATAAGGACATATTTCGGCTACACCTTC. It yields the protein CASSSIRTYFGYTF.

The chain joins TRBV5-1 to TRBJ2-7; perhaps TRBD1 as D (5 bases). V was pared by 4 bases and J by 3 bases, with 8 bases between. The germline V gene encodes CDR1 SGHRS and CDR2 YFSETQ. This CDR3 comprises 12 residues. This CDR3 reads CASSPTGYEQYV. The CDR3 region has the DNA TGCGCCAGCAGCCCCACAGGCTACGAGCAGTACGTC.

The sample holds a few counts of this clone. The chain combines TRBV2 with TRBJ1-5, with unresolved D. Trimming stripped 7 bases from V and 1 base from J, with 11 bases between. Germline assignment: CDR1 SNHLY and CDR2 FYNNEI. The CDR3 is made up of 14 amino acids. CDR3 coding DNA: TGTGCCAGCACGAGGGATCGGAGCAATCAGCCCCAGCATTTT. This translates into CASTRDRSNQPQHF.

The rearrangement uses TRBV5-6 and TRBJ2-5; D not resolved. The V and J ends lost 0 bases and 0 bases respectively, with 3 bases between them. This CDR3 comprises 13 residues. Germline V gives CDR1 SGHDT, CDR2 YYEEEE. The CDR3 loop is CASSLVHQETQYF. For the CDR3, the DNA is TGTGCCAGCAGCTTGGTGCACCAAGAGACCCAGTACTTC.

J is TRBJ2-5 and V is TRBV25-1, with no clear D. The ends were cut back, 7 bases at V and 5 bases at J, with 8 bases in the middle. The CDR3 runs to 11 residues. Germline assignment: CDR1 MGHDK and CDR2 SYGVNS. CDR3 region: CASTISETQYF. CDR3 sequence (DNA): TGTGCCAGCACCATTTCGGAGACCCAGTACTTC.

The gene calls are TRBV12-3 or TRBV12-4 and TRBJ1-1; weak D call: TRBD1 (6 bases). Trimming took 5 bases from V and 10 from J, leaving 17 bases between them. This CDR3 has 13 residues. The chain's CDR3 is CASSPQQGSGAFF. The CDR3 coding sequence is TGTGCCAGCAGTCCACAACAGGGTTCAGGAGCTTTCTTT.

A few counts support this clone. V gene TRBV7-9 combines with J gene TRBJ1-5, with D maybe TRBD1 (5 bases). This CDR3 region has 13 residues. The V gene's germline CDR1 is SEHNR and CDR2 FQNEAQ (reference sequence). V lost 4 bases and J lost 7, with 11 bases in between. The CDR3 reads CASSYGTRQPQHF. The CDR3 region has the DNA TGTGCCAGCAGCTACGGGACTCGGCAGCCCCAGCATTTT.

This chain joins TRBV4-3 and TRBJ1-2, with D possibly being TRBD1 (5 bases). This CDR3 has 14 residues. The V gene's germline CDR1 is LGHNA and CDR2 YSLEER. Deletions cut 0 bases from V and 7 bases from J, with 12 bases between. The CDR3 coding sequence is TGCGCCAGCAGCCAAGATCAGGGAACGGGTGGCTACACCTTC. Encoded protein: CASSQDQGTGGYTF.

The CDR3 loop is CASSDPPDEGGAFF. DNA of the CDR3: TGCGCCAGCAGTGACCCCCCGGATGAGGGGGGAGCTTTCTTT. The chain couples TRBV10-1 to TRBJ1-1; D is possibly TRBD1 (6 bases). The CDR3 consists of 14 residues. CDR1 is WNHNN and CDR2 is SYGVQD in the germline V gene (reference sequence). Trimming shortened V by 3 bases and J by 10 bases, and 18 bases separated the two germline ends.

The rearrangement links TRBV2 to TRBJ2-1; 8 bases fit TRBD1. The CDR3 is made up of 15 amino acids. Germline CDR1 is SNHLY and CDR2 is FYNNEI. With V trimmed by 4 bases and J by 4 bases, 6 bases remained unmatched. The CDR3 protein is CASSVETGAYNEQFF. The CDR3 bases are TGTGCCAGCAGTGTGGAGACAGGGGCTTACAATGAGCAGTTCTTC.

The chain has TRBV7-2 and TRBJ2-1, with a tentative D call TRBD1 (6 bases). Germline CDR1 SGHTA, CDR2 FQGNSA. Trimming took off 5 bases at V and 8 bases at J, with 19 bases between the two ends. This CDR3 is 15 amino acids long. The CDR3 loop is CASSAQGKGVDEQFF. CDR3 DNA: TGTGCCAGCAGCGCGCAGGGGAAAGGGGTTGATGAGCAGTTCTTC. Together with reference TRBV7-2 and TRBJ2-1, the CDR3 gives the full variable domain: GAGVSQSPSNKVTEKGKDVELRCDPISGHTALYWYRQSLGQGLEFLIYFQGNSAPDKSGLPSDRFSAERTGGSVSTLTIQRTQQEDSAVYLCASSAQGKGVDEQFFGPGTRLTVL.